This T cell receptor (beta chain) was observed in a study of CD8 T cells in ankylosing spondylitis. Germline V gene sequence: CDR1 LGHDT, CDR2 YNNKEL (reference sequence). V gave up 4 bases and J gave up 1 base; unmatched junction bases: 5. The CDR3 is made up of 15 amino acids. One entry per CDR3 protein, called by TCRdb with MiXCR from the 5' RACE reads. The table lists a few hundred thousand distinct CDR3 sequences, approximately 20% of them singletons. The rearrangement uses TRBV3-1 and TRBJ2-7; TRBD1 matches at 9 bases. The clonotype was recovered from a male donor with ankylosing spondylitis or in good health (not recorded which). Source material: blood, either unsorted or a sorted T cell fraction (not recorded which). The CDR3: CASSPPDRGSYEQYF. The CDR3 bases are TGTGCCAGCAGCCCCCCGGACAGGGGTTCCTACGAGCAGTACTTC.